The rows below give T cell receptor beta chains drawn from one sample of a study of blood T cell repertoires in COVID-19. TCRdb keeps only in-frame clones here, not all; method: immunoSEQ multiplex PCR. The top ten hold about 12% of the sample, which has 150,000 to 180,000 clones, approximately 83% seen once. Material: peripheral blood. The receptors derive from an older woman with COVID-19, enrolled during active disease. Each CDR3 is given with its conserved first and last residue. A D gene is named only where the DNA matches it firmly. Some rows have no size entry. The others give once, few or many, or a class for an expanded clone.

once	TRBV5-8	.	TRBJ1-2	CASSLRLSGGYTF	TGTGCCAGCAGCTTGCGACTCTCTGGTGGCTACACCTTC
.	TRBV7-9	TRBD1	TRBJ1-5	CASSTDRAIYSNQPQHF	TGTGCCAGCAGTACTGACAGGGCGATTTATAGCAATCAGCCCCAGCATTTT
.	TRBV5-1	.	TRBJ2-5	CASSLAGNQETQYF	TGCGCCAGCAGCTTGGCAGGTAATCAAGAGACCCAGTACTTC
few	TRBV9	.	TRBJ1-1	CASSLGGDGAPEAFF	TGTGCCAGCAGCCTAGGGGGGGACGGGGCACCTGAAGCTTTCTTT
.	TRBV24-1	TRBD2	TRBJ2-1	CATSDRTSDNEQFF	TGTGCCACCAGTGATCGGACTAGCGACAATGAGCAGTTCTTC
.	TRBV9	.	TRBJ1-5	CASSVEPSDQPQHF	TGTGCCAGCAGCGTAGAGCCCTCCGATCAGCCCCAGCATTTT
.	TRBV5-6	.	TRBJ1-5	CASSYGGRYGQPQHF	TGTGCCAGCAGCTATGGGGGGAGATACGGTCAGCCCCAGCATTTT
.	TRBV14	.	TRBJ2-5	CASSHGFRRAGETQYF	TGTGCCAGCAGCCACGGGTTTCGACGGGCGGGAGAGACCCAGTACTTC
.	TRBV18	.	TRBJ2-5	CASSPIQGGETQYF	TGTGCCAGCTCACCAATACAGGGTGGAGAGACCCAGTACTTC
.	TRBV19	TRBD2	TRBJ2-6	CASRSGGGGANVLTF	TGTGCCAGTAGATCGGGAGGTGGCGGGGCCAACGTCCTGACTTTC
.	TRBV27	.	TRBJ2-5	CASSPPFQETQYF	TGTGCCAGCAGTCCCCCCTTCCAAGAGACCCAGTACTTC
.	TRBV5-1	.	TRBJ2-2	CASSALSGDTGELFF	TGCGCCAGCAGCGCCCTTTCAGGGGACACCGGGGAGCTGTTTTTT
few	TRBV7-8	.	TRBJ1-2	CASSFGGGSTNYGYTF	TGTGCCAGCAGCTTCGGTGGAGGGTCTACTAACTATGGCTACACCTTC
.	TRBV19	.	TRBJ2-7	CASSIGGRGGALSYEQYF	TGTGCCAGTAGTATAGGTGGCAGAGGCGGCGCCCTGAGCTACGAGCAGTACTTC
few	TRBV10-3	.	TRBJ1-2	CAISESTGAGGYTF	TGTGCCATCAGTGAGTCTACAGGCGCGGGGGGCTACACCTTC
.	TRBV18	.	TRBJ1-1	CASSLQGGRTEAFF	TGTGCCAGCTCACTCCAGGGTGGGAGGACTGAAGCTTTCTTT
.	TRBV29-1	.	TRBJ2-5	CSVEERGARFQETQYF	TGCAGCGTTGAAGAACGGGGGGCGAGATTCCAAGAGACCCAGTACTTC
.	TRBV25-1	.	TRBJ1-2	CASSESGRQSNYGYTF	TGTGCCAGCAGTGAGTCAGGTCGGCAGTCTAACTATGGCTACACCTTC
.	TRBV6-5	.	TRBJ1-1	CASSTQLNTEAFF	TGTGCCAGCAGTACCCAGTTGAACACTGAAGCTTTCTTT
once	TRBV29-1	TRBD1	TRBJ2-3	CSVTGTGVPQGTDTQYF	TGCAGCGTAACCGGGACAGGGGTCCCCCAGGGCACAGATACGCAGTATTTT
.	TRBV6-6	.	TRBJ1-1	CASRWGENEAFF	TGTGCCAGCAGATGGGGGGAAAATGAAGCTTTCTTT
.	TRBV5-4	TRBD2	TRBJ2-7	CASRPAGTSGRNEQYF	TGTGCCAGCAGGCCTGCCGGGACTAGCGGGAGAAACGAGCAGTACTTC
.	TRBV7-3	.	TRBJ2-1	CASSNSEFF	TGTGCCAGCAGCAACAGTGAGTTCTTC
once	TRBV5-1	TRBD2	TRBJ2-1	CASNHGGLAGVNEQFF	TGCGCCAGCAATCACGGGGGGCTAGCGGGAGTCAATGAGCAGTTCTTC
.	TRBV6-1	TRBD1	TRBJ2-2	CASSAETGWFAGELFF	TGTGCCAGCAGTGCTGAGACAGGGTGGTTCGCCGGGGAGCTGTTTTTT
.	TRBV14	TRBD1	TRBJ1-1	CASSHLGQVYTEAFF	TGTGCCAGCAGCCACCTAGGACAGGTTTACACTGAAGCTTTCTTT
.	TRBV18	TRBD2	TRBJ2-5	CASSPTSGEETQYF	TGTGCCAGCTCACCAACTAGCGGGGAAGAGACCCAGTACTTC
.	TRBV5-1	.	TRBJ1-4	CASSLGEGNEKLFF	TGCGCCAGCAGCTTGGGGGAGGGGAATGAAAAACTGTTTTTT
many	TRBV5-4	TRBD1	TRBJ1-1	CASSPGTGKLPEAFF	TGTGCCAGCAGCCCGGGGACAGGAAAGCTCCCTGAAGCTTTCTTT
many	TRBV11-2	TRBD1	TRBJ1-6	CASSLREGAWVTPLHF	TGTGCCAGCAGCTTACGGGAGGGGGCTTGGGTTACACCCCTCCACTTT
.	TRBV3-1/TRBV3-2	.	TRBJ2-3	CASSRGDTQYF	TGTGCCAGCAGCCGCGGGGATACGCAGTATTTT
once	TRBV15	.	TRBJ1-5	CATSRDKIRPQHF	TGTGCCACCAGCAGGGACAAGATACGGCCCCAGCATTTT
.	TRBV6-4	.	TRBJ1-2	CASSDGFGGNYGYTF	TGTGCCAGCAGTGACGGCTTTGGGGGGAACTATGGCTACACCTTC
.	TRBV30	TRBD1	TRBJ1-6	CAWTGQGVNVPLHF	TGTGCCTGGACGGGACAGGGGGTAAACGTACCCCTCCACTTT
.	TRBV6-2/TRBV6-3	.	TRBJ1-6	CASSYSQPYNSPLHF	TGTGCCAGCAGTTATTCACAGCCTTATAATTCACCCCTCCACTTT
.	TRBV3-1/TRBV3-2	.	TRBJ2-3	CASNSRGITDTQYF	TGTGCCAGCAACTCCCGGGGTATCACAGATACGCAGTATTTT
.	TRBV15	.	TRBJ2-1	CATSRDQQYNEQFF	TGTGCCACCAGCAGAGATCAACAGTACAATGAGCAGTTCTTC
.	TRBV7-2	.	TRBJ1-2	CASTLDIVYGYTF	TGTGCCAGCACCTTGGACATTGTCTATGGCTACACCTTC
.	TRBV6-6	.	TRBJ1-6	CASSGRGNSPLHF	TGTGCCAGCAGCGGCAGAGGGAATTCACCCCTCCACTTT
.	TRBV6-2/TRBV6-3	.	TRBJ1-3	CASSYSTLGEGNTIYF	TGTGCCAGCAGTTACTCTACTCTCGGGGAAGGAAACACCATATATTTT
.	TRBV6-4	.	TRBJ1-6	CASSRFSGNGSPLHF	TGTGCCAGCAGTAGGTTTTCGGGGAACGGATCACCCCTCCACTTT
.	TRBV19	.	TRBJ1-1	CASSSELNTEAFF	TGTGCCAGTAGTAGCGAGTTGAACACTGAAGCTTTCTTT